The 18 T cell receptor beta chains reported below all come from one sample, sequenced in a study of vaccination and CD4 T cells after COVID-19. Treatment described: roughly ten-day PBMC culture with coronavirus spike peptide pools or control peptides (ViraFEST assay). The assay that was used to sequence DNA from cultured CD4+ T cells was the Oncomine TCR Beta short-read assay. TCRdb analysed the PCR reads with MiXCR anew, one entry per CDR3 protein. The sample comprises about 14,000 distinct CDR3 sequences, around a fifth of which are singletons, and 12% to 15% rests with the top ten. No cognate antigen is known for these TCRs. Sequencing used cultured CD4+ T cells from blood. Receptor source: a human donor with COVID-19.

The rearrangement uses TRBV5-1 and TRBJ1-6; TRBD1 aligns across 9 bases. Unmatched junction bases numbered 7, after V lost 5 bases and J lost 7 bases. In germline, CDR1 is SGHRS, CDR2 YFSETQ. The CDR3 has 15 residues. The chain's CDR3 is CASRPGQGGNSPLHF. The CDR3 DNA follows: TGCGCCAGCAGACCGGGACAGGGAGGAAATTCACCCCTCCACTTT.

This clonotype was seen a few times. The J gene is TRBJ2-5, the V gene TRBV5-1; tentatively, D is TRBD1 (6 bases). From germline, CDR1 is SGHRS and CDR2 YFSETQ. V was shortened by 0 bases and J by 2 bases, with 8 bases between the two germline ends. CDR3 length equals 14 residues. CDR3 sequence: CASSLGDKQETQYF. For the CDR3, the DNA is TGCGCCAGCAGCTTGGGGGACAAACAAGAGACCCAGTACTTC.

The DNA for the CDR3 is TGTGCCACCAGTGCGGCTAACTATGGCTACACCTTC. Protein sequence: CATSAANYGYTF. This rearrangement joins TRBV24-1 to TRBJ1-2; no firm D call. The germline CDR1 and CDR2 sequences are KGHDR and SFDVKD. The CDR3 length is 12 residues. Deletions cut 5 bases from V and 0 bases from J, with 3 bases between.

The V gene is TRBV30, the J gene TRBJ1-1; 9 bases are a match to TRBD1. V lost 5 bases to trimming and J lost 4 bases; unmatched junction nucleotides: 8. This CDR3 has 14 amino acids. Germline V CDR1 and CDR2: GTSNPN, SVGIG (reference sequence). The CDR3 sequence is CAWGNRGLGTEAFF. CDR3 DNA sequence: TGTGCCTGGGGAAACAGGGGGCTGGGCACTGAAGCTTTCTTT.

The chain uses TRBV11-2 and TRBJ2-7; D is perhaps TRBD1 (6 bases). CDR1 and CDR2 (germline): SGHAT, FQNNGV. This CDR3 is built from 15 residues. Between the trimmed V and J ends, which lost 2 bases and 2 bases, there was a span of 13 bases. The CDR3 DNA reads TGTGCCAGCAGCTTACAGGGGAGCGCGACCTACGAGCAGTACTTC. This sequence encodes CASSLQGSATYEQYF.

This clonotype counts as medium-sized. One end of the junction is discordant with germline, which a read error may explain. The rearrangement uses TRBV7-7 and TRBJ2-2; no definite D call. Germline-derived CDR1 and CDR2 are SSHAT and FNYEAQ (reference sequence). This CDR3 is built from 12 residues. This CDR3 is CASRSNTGELFF. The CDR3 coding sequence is TGTGCTAGCAGGTCGAACACCGGGGAGCTGTTTTTT.

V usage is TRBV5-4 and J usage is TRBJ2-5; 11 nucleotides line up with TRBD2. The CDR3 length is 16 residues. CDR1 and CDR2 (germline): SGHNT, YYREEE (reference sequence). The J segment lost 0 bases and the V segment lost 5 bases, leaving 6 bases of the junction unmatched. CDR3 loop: CASRRTSGGHQETQYF. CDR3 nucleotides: TGTGCCAGCAGAAGAACTAGCGGGGGTCACCAAGAGACCCAGTACTTC.

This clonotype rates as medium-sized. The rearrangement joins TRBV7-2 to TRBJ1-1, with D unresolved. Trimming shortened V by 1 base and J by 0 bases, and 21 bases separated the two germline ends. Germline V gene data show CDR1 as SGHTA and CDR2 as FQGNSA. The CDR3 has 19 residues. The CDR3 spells CASSLVAGSSINMNTEAFF. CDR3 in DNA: TGTGCCAGCAGCTTAGTTGCAGGATCAAGCATTAACATGAACACTGAAGCTTTCTTT.

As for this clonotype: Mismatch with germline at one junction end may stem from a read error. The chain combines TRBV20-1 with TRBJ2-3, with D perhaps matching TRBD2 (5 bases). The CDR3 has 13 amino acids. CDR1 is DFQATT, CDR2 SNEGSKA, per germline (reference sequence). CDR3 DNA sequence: TGCGGTGCTAGAACGGGGTGGACAGATACGCAGTATTTT. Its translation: CGARTGWTDTQYF.

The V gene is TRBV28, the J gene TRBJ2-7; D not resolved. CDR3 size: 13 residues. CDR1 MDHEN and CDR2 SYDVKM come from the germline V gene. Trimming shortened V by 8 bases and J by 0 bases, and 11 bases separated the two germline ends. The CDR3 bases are TGTGCCAGCTCCTACTCGAGCTCCTACGAGCAGTACTTC. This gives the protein CASSYSSSYEQYF. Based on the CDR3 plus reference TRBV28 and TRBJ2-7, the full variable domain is DVKVTQSSRYLVKRTGEKVFLECVQDMDHENMFWYRQDPGLGLRLIYFSYDVKMKEKGDIPEGYSVSREKKERFSLILESASTNQTSMYLCASSYSSSYEQYFGPGTRLTVT.

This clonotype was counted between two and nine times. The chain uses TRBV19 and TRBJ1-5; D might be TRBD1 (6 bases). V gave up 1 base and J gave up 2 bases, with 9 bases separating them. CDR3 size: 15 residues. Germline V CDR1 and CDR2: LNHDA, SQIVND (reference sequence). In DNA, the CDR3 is TGTGCCAGTAGTATAGGAGGGGGAGGCAATCAGCCCCAGCATTTT. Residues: CASSIGGGGNQPQHF.

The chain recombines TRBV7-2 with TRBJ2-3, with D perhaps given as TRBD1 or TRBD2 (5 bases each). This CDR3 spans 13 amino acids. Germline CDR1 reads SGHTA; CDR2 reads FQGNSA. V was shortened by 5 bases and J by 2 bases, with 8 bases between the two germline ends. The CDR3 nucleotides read TGTGCCAGCAGCATCGGGACCACAGATACGCAGTATTTT. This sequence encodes CASSIGTTDTQYF. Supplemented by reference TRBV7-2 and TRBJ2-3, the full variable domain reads GAGVSQSPSNKVTEKGKDVELRCDPISGHTALYWYRQSLGQGLEFLIYFQGNSAPDKSGLPSDRFSAERTGGSVSTLTIQRTQQEDSAVYLCASSIGTTDTQYFGPGTRLTVL.

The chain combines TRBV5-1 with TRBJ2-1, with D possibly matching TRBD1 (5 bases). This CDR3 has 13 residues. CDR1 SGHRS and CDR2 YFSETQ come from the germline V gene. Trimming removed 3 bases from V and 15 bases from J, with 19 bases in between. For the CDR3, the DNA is TGCGCCAGCAGCTCCAACCCACAGGCGTTGTGGTTCTTC. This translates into CASSSNPQALWFF. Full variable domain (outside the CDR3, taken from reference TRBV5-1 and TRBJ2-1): KAGVTQTPRYLIKTRGQQVTLSCSPISGHRSVSWYQQTPGQGLQFLFEYFSETQRNKGNFPGRFSGRQFSNSRSEMNVSTLELGDSALYLCASSSNPQALWFFGPGTRLTVL.

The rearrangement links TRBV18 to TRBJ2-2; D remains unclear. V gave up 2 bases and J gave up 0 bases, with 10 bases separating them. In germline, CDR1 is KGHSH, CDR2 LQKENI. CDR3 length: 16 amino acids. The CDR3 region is CASSPLPNANTGELFF. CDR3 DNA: TGTGCCAGCTCACCATTACCGAACGCGAACACCGGGGAGCTGTTTTTT.

CDR3 sequence: CASSPGGAKTQYF. The CDR3 DNA is TGTGCCAGCAGCCCAGGGGGCGCGAAGACCCAGTACTTC. The chain uses TRBV6-1 and TRBJ2-5, with 8 bases identical to TRBD1. V lost 6 bases, J lost 6 bases, and 6 bases stayed unmatched. From germline, CDR1 is MNHNS and CDR2 SASEGT. The CDR3 totals 13 residues.

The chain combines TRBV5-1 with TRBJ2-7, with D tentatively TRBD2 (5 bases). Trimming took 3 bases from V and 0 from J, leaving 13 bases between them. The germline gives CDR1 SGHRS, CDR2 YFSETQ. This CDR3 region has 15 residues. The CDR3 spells CASSYSTGSSYEQYF. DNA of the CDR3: TGCGCCAGCAGCTACTCGACGGGGAGCTCCTACGAGCAGTACTTC.

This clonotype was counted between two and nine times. DNA of the CDR3: TGTGCCGGGAGGACAGTCCCCAATCAGCCCCAGCATTTT. This sequence encodes CAGRTVPNQPQHF. The V and J genes are TRBV6-1 and TRBJ1-5; a weak D match, TRBD1 (6 bases). Germline V gene data show CDR1 as MNHNS and CDR2 as SASEGT. Between the trimmed V and J ends, which lost 11 bases and 3 bases, there was a span of 14 bases. The CDR3 length is 13 residues.

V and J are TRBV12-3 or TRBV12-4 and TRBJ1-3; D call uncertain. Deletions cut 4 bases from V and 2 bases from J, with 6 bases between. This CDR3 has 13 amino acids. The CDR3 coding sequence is TGTGCCAGCAGTTGGTCCCCTGGAAACACCATATATTTT. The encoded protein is CASSWSPGNTIYF.